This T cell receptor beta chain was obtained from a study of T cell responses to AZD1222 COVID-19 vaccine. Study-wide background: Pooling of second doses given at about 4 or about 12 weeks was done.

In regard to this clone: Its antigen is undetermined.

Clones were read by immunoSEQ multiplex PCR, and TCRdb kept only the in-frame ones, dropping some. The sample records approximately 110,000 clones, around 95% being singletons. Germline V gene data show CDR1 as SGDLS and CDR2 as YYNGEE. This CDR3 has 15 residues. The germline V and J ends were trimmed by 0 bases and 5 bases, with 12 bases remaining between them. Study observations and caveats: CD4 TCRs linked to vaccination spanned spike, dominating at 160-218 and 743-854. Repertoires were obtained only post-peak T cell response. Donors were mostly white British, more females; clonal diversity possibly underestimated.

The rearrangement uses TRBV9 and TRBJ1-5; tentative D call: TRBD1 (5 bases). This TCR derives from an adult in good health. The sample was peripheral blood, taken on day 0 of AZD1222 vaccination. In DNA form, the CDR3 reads TGTGCCAGCAGCGTAGGAAGGGACCGTGATCAGCCCCAGCATTTT. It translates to CASSVGRDRDQPQHF.